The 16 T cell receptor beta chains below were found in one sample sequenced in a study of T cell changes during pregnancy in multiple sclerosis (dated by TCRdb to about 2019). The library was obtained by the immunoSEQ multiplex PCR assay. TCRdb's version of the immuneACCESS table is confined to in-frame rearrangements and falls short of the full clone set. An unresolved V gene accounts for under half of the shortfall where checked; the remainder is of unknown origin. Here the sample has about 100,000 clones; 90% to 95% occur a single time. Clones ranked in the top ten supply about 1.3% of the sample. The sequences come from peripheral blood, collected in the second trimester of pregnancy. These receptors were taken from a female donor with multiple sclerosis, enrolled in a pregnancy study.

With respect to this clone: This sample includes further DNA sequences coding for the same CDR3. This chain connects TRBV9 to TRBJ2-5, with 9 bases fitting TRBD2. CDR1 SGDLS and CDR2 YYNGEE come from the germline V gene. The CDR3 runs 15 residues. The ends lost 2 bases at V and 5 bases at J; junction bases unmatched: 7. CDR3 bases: TGTGCCAGCAGCGTTGGTCTTGCGGGGGGGGAGACCCAGTACTTC. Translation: CASSVGLAGGETQYF.

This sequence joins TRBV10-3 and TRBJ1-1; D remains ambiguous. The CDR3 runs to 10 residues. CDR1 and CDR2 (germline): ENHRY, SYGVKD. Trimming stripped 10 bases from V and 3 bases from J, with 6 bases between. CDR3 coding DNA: TGTGCCACTCAGGACACTGAAGCTTTCTTT. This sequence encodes CATQDTEAFF.

For the CDR3, the DNA is TGTGCCAGTAGCAGGGACAGAAGGTACGAGCAGTACTTC. Amino acids: CASSRDRRYEQYF. The chain combines TRBV19 with TRBJ2-7; 7 nucleotides align to TRBD1. Germline-derived CDR1 and CDR2 are LNHDA and SQIVND (reference sequence). This CDR3 comprises 13 residues. With 6 bases clipped from V and 4 bases from J, the junction kept 6 bases outside the gene matches.

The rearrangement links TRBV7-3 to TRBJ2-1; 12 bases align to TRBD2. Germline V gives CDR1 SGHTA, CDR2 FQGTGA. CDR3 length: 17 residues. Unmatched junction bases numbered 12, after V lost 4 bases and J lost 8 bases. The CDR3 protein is CASSSTPLAGGPYEQFF. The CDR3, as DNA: TGTGCCAGCAGCTCCACACCTCTAGCGGGGGGGCCCTATGAGCAGTTCTTC.

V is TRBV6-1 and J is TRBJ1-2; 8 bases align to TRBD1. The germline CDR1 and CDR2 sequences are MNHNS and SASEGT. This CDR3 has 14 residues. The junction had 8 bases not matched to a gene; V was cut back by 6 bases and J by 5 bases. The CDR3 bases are TGTGCCAGCAGAGACAGGGGATATGGGTATGGCTACACCTTC. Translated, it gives CASRDRGYGYGYTF.

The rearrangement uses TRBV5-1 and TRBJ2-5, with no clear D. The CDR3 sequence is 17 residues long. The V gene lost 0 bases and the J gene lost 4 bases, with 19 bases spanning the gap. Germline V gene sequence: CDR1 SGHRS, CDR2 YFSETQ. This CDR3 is CASSLVPPSAAPETQYF. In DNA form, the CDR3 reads TGCGCCAGCAGCTTGGTCCCCCCTAGTGCCGCCCCAGAGACCCAGTACTTC.

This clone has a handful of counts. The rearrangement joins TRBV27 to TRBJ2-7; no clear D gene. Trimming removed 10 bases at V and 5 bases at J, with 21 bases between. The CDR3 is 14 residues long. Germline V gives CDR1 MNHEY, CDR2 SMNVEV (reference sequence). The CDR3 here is CATALSMDQDEQYF. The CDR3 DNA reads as TGTGCCACCGCACTCAGCATGGATCAGGACGAGCAGTACTTC.

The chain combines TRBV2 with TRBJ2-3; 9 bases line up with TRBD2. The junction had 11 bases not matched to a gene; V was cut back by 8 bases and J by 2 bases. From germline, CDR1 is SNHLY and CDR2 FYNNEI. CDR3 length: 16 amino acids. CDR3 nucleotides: TGTGCCAGCTATGGCGGGGGGGTCCCAACCACAGATACGCAGTATTTT. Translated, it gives CASYGGGVPTTDTQYF.

CDR3: CASSYFLGQATNEKLFF. The CDR3 nucleotides read TGCGCCAGCAGCTATTTTTTAGGACAGGCAACTAATGAAAAACTGTTTTTT. The chain links TRBV5-1 to TRBJ1-4; 7 bases map to TRBD1. The V gene's germline CDR1 is SGHRS and CDR2 YFSETQ. Trimming at V came to 3 bases and at J to 0 bases, leaving 8 bases not matched to a gene. The CDR3 runs to 17 residues. The whole variable domain, filled in from reference TRBV5-1 and TRBJ1-4, reads KAGVTQTPRYLIKTRGQQVTLSCSPISGHRSVSWYQQTPGQGLQFLFEYFSETQRNKGNFPGRFSGRQFSNSRSEMNVSTLELGDSALYLCASSYFLGQATNEKLFFGSGTQLSVL.

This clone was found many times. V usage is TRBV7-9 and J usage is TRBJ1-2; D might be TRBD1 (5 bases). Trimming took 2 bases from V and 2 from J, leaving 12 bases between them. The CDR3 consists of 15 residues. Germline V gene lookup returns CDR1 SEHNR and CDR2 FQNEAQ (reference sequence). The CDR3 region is CASSLSGRQNYGYTF. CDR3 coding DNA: TGTGCCAGCAGCTTATCCGGTAGACAGAACTATGGCTACACCTTC.

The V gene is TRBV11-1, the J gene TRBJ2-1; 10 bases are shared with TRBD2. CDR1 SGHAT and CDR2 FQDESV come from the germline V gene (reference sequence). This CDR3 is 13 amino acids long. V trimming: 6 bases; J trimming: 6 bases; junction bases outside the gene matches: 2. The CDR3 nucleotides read TGTGCCAGCAGTCCTAGCGGGGGCAATGAGCAGTTCTTC. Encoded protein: CASSPSGGNEQFF.

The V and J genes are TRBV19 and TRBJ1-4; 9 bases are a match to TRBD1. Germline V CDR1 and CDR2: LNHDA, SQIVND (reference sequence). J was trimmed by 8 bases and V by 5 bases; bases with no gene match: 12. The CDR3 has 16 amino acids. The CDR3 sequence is CASSRTGDLQKEKLFF. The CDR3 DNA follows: TGTGCCAGTAGTCGGACAGGGGATCTCCAGAAGGAAAAACTGTTTTTT.

The CDR3 protein is CASSERGEQYF. DNA for the CDR3: TGTGCCAGCAGTGAAAGGGGAGAGCAGTACTTC. The chain recombines TRBV6-1 with TRBJ2-7; D is perhaps TRBD1 (5 bases). CDR3 length: 11 residues. Germline loops: CDR1 MNHNS, CDR2 SASEGT. The ends were cut back, 2 bases at V and 7 bases at J, with 6 bases in the middle.

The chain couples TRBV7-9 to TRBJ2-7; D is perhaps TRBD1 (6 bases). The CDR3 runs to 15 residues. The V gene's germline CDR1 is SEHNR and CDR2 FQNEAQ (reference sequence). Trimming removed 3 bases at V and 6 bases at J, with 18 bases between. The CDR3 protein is CASSLGTRMDFEQYF. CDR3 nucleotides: TGTGCCAGCAGCTTGGGGACAAGGATGGATTTCGAGCAGTACTTC.

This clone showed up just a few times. The CDR3 sequence is CASSLTGSNSPLHF. The CDR3 DNA follows: TGTGCCAGCAGCCTCACAGGGTCCAATTCACCCCTCCACTTT. V gene TRBV7-3 combines with J gene TRBJ1-6, with D perhaps matching TRBD1 (6 bases). The CDR3 covers 14 residues. Trimming cost V 5 bases and J 7 bases, with 12 bases left between them. Germline CDR1 SGHTA, CDR2 FQGTGA.

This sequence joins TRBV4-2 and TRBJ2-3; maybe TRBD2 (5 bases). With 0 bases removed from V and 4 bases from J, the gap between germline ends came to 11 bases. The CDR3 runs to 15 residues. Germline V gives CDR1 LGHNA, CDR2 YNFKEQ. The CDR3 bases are TGTGCCAGCAGCCAAGAAATGAGGGCTGCAGATACGCAGTATTTT. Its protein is CASSQEMRAADTQYF.